This T cell receptor beta chain comes out of a study of blood T cell repertoires in COVID-19. Background on the study: COVID-19 samples, acute and convalescent, were from the United States, Italy and Spain. Sample material is recorded as cDNA or gDNA derived from T cells, B-cell-depleted T cells, or PBMCs.

Original handling: By means of reference gene primer amplification, nucleated cell counts were estimated. The assay was immunoSEQ multiplex PCR, and TCRdb's table has in-frame clones only and misses some. V, J and clone size are taken as reported in that table, and D and trimming were inferred from the DNA itself. This table holds 120,000 to 150,000 clones, about 84% found once. V gave up 3 bases and J gave up 8 bases, with 13 bases separating them. Germline CDR1 and CDR2: SQVTM and ANQGSEA. The CDR3 runs to 12 residues. V usage is TRBV29-1 and J usage is TRBJ1-2; a possible D gene is TRBD1 (5 bases). The sequencing sample was made of peripheral blood. The clonotype originates from a man in his 60s with active or convalescent COVID-19. The CDR3 is CSVDRDRVGYTF. The CDR3 nucleotides are TGCAGCGTTGACAGGGATAGAGTGGGCTACACCTTC.